These 30 T cell receptor beta chains came from one sample sequenced in a study of blood T cell repertoires in COVID-19. The assay was immunoSEQ multiplex PCR, and TCRdb's table has in-frame clones only and misses some. The sample yields 180,000 or so clones, around nine tenths seen once. What was sequenced was peripheral blood. These receptors came from a man younger than 35 with active or convalescent COVID-19.

This clone occurred once. V and J are TRBV30 and TRBJ1-1; TRBD1 is a possible D gene (5 bases). The CDR3 runs to 15 residues. The V and J ends lost 0 bases and 1 base respectively, with 12 bases between them. Germline V gene lookup returns CDR1 GTSNPN and CDR2 SVGIG (reference sequence). The CDR3 DNA reads TGTGCCTGGAGTGTAGGATGGCAGGGGAACACTGAAGCTTTCTTT. Protein: CAWSVGWQGNTEAFF.

This clone was counted only a few times. The CDR3 DNA reads TGTGCCAGCATTAAGGGACAGGGTGTTTCAGATACGCAGTATTTT. Translation gives CASIKGQGVSDTQYF. The chain has TRBV2 and TRBJ2-3; TRBD1 agrees at 9 bases. This CDR3 has 15 residues. Unmatched junction bases numbered 9, after V lost 7 bases and J lost 4 bases. CDR1 is SNHLY, CDR2 FYNNEI, per germline. Together with reference TRBV2 and TRBJ2-3, the CDR3 gives the full variable domain: EPEVTQTPSHQVTQMGQEVILRCVPISNHLYFYWYRQILGQKVEFLVSFYNNEISEKSEIFDDQFSVERPDGSNFTLKIRSTKLEDSAMYFCASIKGQGVSDTQYFGPGTRLTVL.

V gene TRBV27 combines with J gene TRBJ2-7, with 7 bases that match TRBD1. The germline V gene has CDR1 MNHEY and CDR2 SMNVEV (reference sequence). The CDR3 covers 16 residues. After removal of 4 bases from V and 3 bases from J, the junction contained 12 bases not matched to a gene. As DNA, the CDR3 is TGTGCCAGCAGTTCCGCAGGGGGTCGAGGTGTCTACGAGCAGTACTTC. It translates to CASSSAGGRGVYEQYF.

This chain joins TRBV7-9 and TRBJ2-7, with D perhaps TRBD1 (5 bases). CDR3 length equals 18 residues. Germline assignment: CDR1 SEHNR and CDR2 FQNEAQ (reference sequence). Trimming took 1 base from V and 2 from J, leaving 21 bases between them. The CDR3 spells CASSLVQGLVPRTYEQYF. The CDR3, as DNA: TGTGCCAGCAGCTTAGTGCAGGGCTTGGTCCCTAGAACCTACGAGCAGTACTTC. Filled out from reference TRBV7-9 and TRBJ2-7, the complete variable domain reads DTGVSQNPRHKITKRGQNVTFRCDPISEHNRLYWYRQTLGQGPEFLTYFQNEAQLEKSRLLSDRFSAERPKGSFSTLEIQRTEQGDSAMYLCASSLVQGLVPRTYEQYFGPGTRLTVT.

Only one count was recorded for this clone. V and J are TRBV5-5 and TRBJ2-7; TRBD2 matches at 9 bases. The CDR3 is made up of 16 amino acids. CDR1 and CDR2 from the germline V gene are SGHKS and YYEKEE (reference sequence). The J segment lost 4 bases and the V segment lost 4 bases, leaving 12 bases of the junction unmatched. The CDR3 coding sequence is TGTGCCAGCAGCCCGTACCGAGCGGGGGGTGGGTACGAGCAGTACTTC. Its translation: CASSPYRAGGGYEQYF.

The gene calls are TRBV11-1 and TRBJ1-1, with no clear D. This CDR3 contains 15 residues. Germline CDR1 SGHAT, CDR2 FQDESV (reference sequence). The ends were cut back, 5 bases at V and 1 base at J, with 14 bases in the middle. Here the CDR3 reads CASSPHPEGNTEAFF. The CDR3 DNA reads TGTGCCAGCAGCCCACACCCGGAGGGGAACACTGAAGCTTTCTTT.

V usage is TRBV7-9 and J usage is TRBJ1-4; 7 bases are a match to TRBD1. Losses at the gene ends were 4 bases for V and 10 bases for J; bases not matched to a gene: 9. Germline V lookup: CDR1 SEHNR, CDR2 FQNEAQ (reference sequence). This CDR3 is 14 amino acids long. The CDR3 loop is CASSSQQGIGKLFF. As DNA, the CDR3 is TGTGCCAGCAGCTCTCAACAGGGGATCGGAAAACTGTTTTTT.

This chain connects TRBV19 to TRBJ2-2; TRBD2 aligns across 7 bases. Per the germline V gene, CDR1 is LNHDA and CDR2 is SQIVND (reference sequence). The length of the CDR3 is 18 residues. V was clipped by 2 bases and J by 1 base; unmatched bases: 10. The CDR3 nucleotides read TGTGCCAGTAGTATAAGGAGGGGAGGGGCCAAGAACACCGGGGAGCTGTTTTTT. Translating it yields CASSIRRGGAKNTGELFF. The full variable domain, in which reference TRBV19 and TRBJ2-2 provide the parts outside the CDR3, is DGGITQSPKYLFRKEGQNVTLSCEQNLNHDAMYWYRQDPGQGLRLIYYSQIVNDFQKGDIAEGYSVSREKKESFPLTVTSAQKNPTAFYLCASSIRRGGAKNTGELFFGEGSRLTVL.

The genes are TRBV7-6 and TRBJ2-2, with a weak D call TRBD1 (6 bases). CDR3 length: 15 residues. Germline V gives CDR1 SGHVS, CDR2 FNYEAQ. V lost 5 bases and J lost 1, with 11 bases in between. CDR3 region: CASSPRGGNTGELFF. The CDR3 DNA is TGTGCCAGCAGCCCAAGAGGGGGGAACACCGGGGAGCTGTTTTTT.

The genes are TRBV9 and TRBJ1-1; TRBD1 is a possible D gene (5 bases). Trimming pared 1 base from V and 0 bases from J, leaving 10 bases between. The V gene's germline CDR1 is SGDLS and CDR2 YYNGEE. The CDR3 runs 15 residues. CDR3 nucleotide sequence: TGTGCCAGCAGCGTACTGACAGTCATGAACACTGAAGCTTTCTTT. It specifies CASSVLTVMNTEAFF.

The chain joins TRBV6-2 or TRBV6-3 to TRBJ1-2; D call uncertain. The CDR3 contains 13 residues. With 5 bases removed from V and 1 base from J, the gap between germline ends came to 8 bases. Germline CDR1 MNHEY, CDR2 SVGEGT. The CDR3 loop reads CASSHQINYGYTF. In DNA, the CDR3 is TGTGCCAGCAGTCATCAGATTAACTATGGCTACACCTTC.

The chain couples TRBV18 to TRBJ2-7, with 9 bases aligning to TRBD1. This CDR3 contains 14 residues. The J segment lost 3 bases and the V segment lost 6 bases, leaving 6 bases of the junction unmatched. CDR1 and CDR2 (germline): KGHSH, LQKENI. CDR3 loop: CASSLRTGDYEQYF. CDR3 DNA sequence: TGTGCCAGCTCGCTTCGGACAGGGGACTACGAGCAGTACTTC.

The V gene is TRBV14, the J gene TRBJ1-1, with D tentatively TRBD1 (5 bases). The V gene lost 5 bases and the J gene lost 10 bases, with 11 bases spanning the gap. The CDR3 runs to 11 residues. Germline V CDR1 and CDR2: SGHDN, FVKESK. The DNA for the CDR3 is TGTGCCAGCAGCTCCGGGGGTATAGCTTTCTTT. Its protein is CASSSGGIAFF.

The genes are TRBV6-5 and TRBJ1-1; no reliable D call. The CDR3 is made up of 13 amino acids. V was cut by 5 bases and J by 5 bases, with 12 bases left in between. Germline assignment: CDR1 MNHEY and CDR2 SVGAGI. CDR3 protein: CASSPRPRTEAFF. CDR3 DNA sequence: TGTGCCAGCAGTCCGAGGCCTCGGACTGAAGCTTTCTTT.

The chain uses TRBV6-5 and TRBJ1-1; 8 bases agree with TRBD1. V shed 5 bases, J shed 0 bases, and the junction held 2 bases outside the gene matches. The length of the CDR3 is 14 residues. CDR1 MNHEY and CDR2 SVGAGI come from the germline V gene. CDR3 protein: CASSRDRMNTEAFF. CDR3 coding DNA: TGTGCCAGCAGTAGGGACAGGATGAACACTGAAGCTTTCTTT.

The V gene is TRBV9, the J gene TRBJ1-4; unclear D gene. The germline V gene has CDR1 SGDLS and CDR2 YYNGEE. The CDR3 runs to 14 residues. V lost 1 base, J lost 1 base, and 5 bases lay in between. This chain's CDR3 is CASSVSLTNEKLFF. Written as DNA, the CDR3 is TGTGCCAGCAGCGTAAGCCTAACTAATGAAAAACTGTTTTTT.

With regard to this clone: One junction end does not reproduce the germline sequence, and a read error may be involved. The V and J genes are TRBV18 and TRBJ1-2; 9 bases align to TRBD1. The CDR3 length is 14 residues. Germline lookup yields CDR1 KGHSH and CDR2 LQKENI. The CDR3 sequence is CASSPPRTGVATAF. The CDR3 coding sequence is TGTGCCAGCTCACCACCGCGGACAGGGGTGGCTACGGCCTTC.

In DNA form, the CDR3 reads TGTGCCAGCTCACCTTTGGCGGGCAGCTCCTACAATGAGCAGTTCTTC. This translates into CASSPLAGSSYNEQFF. The genes are TRBV18 and TRBJ2-1; weak D call: TRBD2 (5 bases). There are 16 residues in the CDR3. V dropped 3 bases and J dropped 0 bases, with 12 bases sitting between them. Germline values: CDR1 KGHSH, CDR2 LQKENI.

This clone showed up just a few times. The rearrangement joins TRBV2 to TRBJ1-1; D remains unclear. The CDR3 has 14 residues. Germline lookup yields CDR1 SNHLY and CDR2 FYNNEI. The V end was cut by 10 bases, the J end by 1 base, with 16 bases between. CDR3 sequence (DNA): TGTGCCACCCGTTATCGACGGGAGAACACTGAAGCTTTCTTT. Protein: CATRYRRENTEAFF.

The chain links TRBV6-4 to TRBJ2-2; D uncertain. The ends were cut back, 3 bases at V and 8 bases at J, with 13 bases in the middle. Germline V lookup: CDR1 MRHNA, CDR2 SNTAGT. The CDR3 is 14 residues long. Written as DNA, the CDR3 is TGTGCCAGCAGTGATCAACCCTCAACAGGGGAGCTGTTTTTT. It codes for CASSDQPSTGELFF.

The chain has TRBV27 and TRBJ1-5; possibly TRBD1 for D (6 bases). This CDR3 has 15 amino acids. Per the germline V gene, CDR1 is MNHEY and CDR2 is SMNVEV (reference sequence). Trimming took off 5 bases at V and 2 bases at J, with 13 bases between the two ends. In DNA, the CDR3 is TGTGCCAGCAGTCCGGGACATACCCGCAATCAGCCCCAGCATTTT. It translates to CASSPGHTRNQPQHF.

The CDR3 nucleotides read TGTGCCAGCAGTGATCTGGGACAGGGTCCTCCTGGAAACACCATATATTTT. Amino acids: CASSDLGQGPPGNTIYF. The chain joins TRBV25-1 to TRBJ1-3; 9 positions match TRBD1. The length of the CDR3 is 17 residues. CDR1 is MGHDK and CDR2 is SYGVNS in the germline V gene. V shed 3 bases and J 2 bases; nucleotides not matched to a gene: 8.

This chain connects TRBV13 to TRBJ2-1; 7 bases map to TRBD2. The CDR3 has 19 amino acids. Germline V CDR1 and CDR2: PRHDT, FYEKMQ (reference sequence). The J segment lost 0 bases and the V segment lost 0 bases, leaving 11 bases of the junction unmatched. The CDR3 loop is CASSLGSFLGGSSYNEQFF. The CDR3, as DNA: TGTGCCAGCAGCTTAGGCTCTTTTCTGGGGGGGAGCTCCTACAATGAGCAGTTCTTC. Complete variable domain (other parts from reference TRBV13 and TRBJ2-1): AAGVIQSPRHLIKEKRETATLKCYPIPRHDTVYWYQQGPGQDPQFLISFYEKMQSDKGSIPDRFSAQQFSDYHSELNMSSLELGDSALYFCASSLGSFLGGSSYNEQFFGPGTRLTVL.

The count of this clone is one. The V gene is TRBV7-9, the J gene TRBJ1-5, with 12 bases identical to TRBD1. V lost 5 bases, J lost 7 bases, and 12 bases stayed unmatched. CDR1 and CDR2 from the germline V gene are SEHNR and FQNEAQ (reference sequence). The CDR3 is 17 residues long. CDR3 loop: CASSKWDRGREGQPQHF. Here the CDR3 DNA reads TGTGCCAGCAGCAAATGGGACAGGGGGCGCGAGGGCCAGCCCCAGCATTTT. Based on the CDR3 plus reference TRBV7-9 and TRBJ1-5, the full variable domain is DTGVSQNPRHKITKRGQNVTFRCDPISEHNRLYWYRQTLGQGPEFLTYFQNEAQLEKSRLLSDRFSAERPKGSFSTLEIQRTEQGDSAMYLCASSKWDRGREGQPQHFGDGTRLSIL.

This chain connects TRBV4-1 to TRBJ1-6, with D maybe TRBD1 (6 bases). There are 17 residues in the CDR3. The germline gives CDR1 MGHRA, CDR2 YSYEKL. Trimming pared 0 bases from V and 7 bases from J, leaving 16 bases between. The CDR3 sequence: CASSQDGGAKRNSPLHF. The CDR3 DNA reads as TGCGCCAGCAGCCAAGACGGGGGGGCCAAGCGGAATTCACCCCTCCACTTT.

The rearrangement links TRBV5-1 to TRBJ2-5, with 7 nucleotides matching TRBD2. From germline, CDR1 is SGHRS and CDR2 YFSETQ. V shed 1 base and J 2 bases; nucleotides not matched to a gene: 5. The CDR3 is 15 residues long. CDR3 nucleotides: TGCGCCAGCAGCTTGTTGGGCGGGGGACAAGAGACCCAGTACTTC. This encodes CASSLLGGGQETQYF.

The chain carries TRBV2 and TRBJ1-4, with TRBD1 matching 7 bases. The V gene's germline CDR1 is SNHLY and CDR2 FYNNEI. The CDR3 loop spans 12 amino acids. V shed 5 bases, J shed 8 bases, and the junction held 2 bases outside the gene matches. The CDR3 spells CASSSDREKLFF. The CDR3 DNA is TGTGCCAGCAGTTCGGACAGGGAAAAACTGTTTTTT.

The rearrangement links TRBV7-2 to TRBJ2-1, with TRBD2 matching 7 bases. The germline gives CDR1 SGHTA, CDR2 FQGNSA. The CDR3 has 16 amino acids. The V segment lost 1 base and the J segment 5 bases; nucleotides outside the gene matches: 8. The DNA for the CDR3 is TGTGCCAGCAGCTTAGGGCCGGGGAGGGGAAACAATGAGCAGTTCTTC. Translating gives CASSLGPGRGNNEQFF.

The rearrangement joins TRBV25-1 to TRBJ1-5; D is ambiguous. V dropped 1 base and J dropped 6 bases, with 7 bases sitting between them. The V gene's germline CDR1 is MGHDK and CDR2 SYGVNS. The CDR3 extends over 13 amino acids. CDR3 residues: CASSEWGGQPQHF. CDR3 nucleotide sequence: TGTGCCAGCAGTGAATGGGGAGGTCAGCCCCAGCATTTT. Using reference TRBV25-1 and TRBJ1-5 for the parts outside the CDR3, the full variable domain is EADIYQTPRYLVIGTGKKITLECSQTMGHDKMYWYQQDPGMELHLIHYSYGVNSTEKGDLSSESTVSRIRTEHFPLTLESARPSHTSQYLCASSEWGGQPQHFGDGTRLSIL.

The table lists this clone with a count of one. CDR3 region: CASSGTRRDSDNQPQHF. In DNA form, the CDR3 reads TGTGCCAGCAGCGGGACAAGAAGGGACAGTGACAATCAGCCCCAGCATTTT. V usage is TRBV9 and J usage is TRBJ1-5, with 7 bases fitting TRBD1. This CDR3 has 17 amino acids. From germline, CDR1 is SGDLS and CDR2 YYNGEE. V gave up 3 bases and J gave up 3 bases; unmatched junction bases: 12.